This T cell receptor beta chain was obtained from a study of T cells in tuberculosis. Cells were sorted from thawed PBMC rested overnight and stained with GMM-loaded CD1B tetramer, viability dye and anti-CD3. C32 glucose monomycolate from Rhodococcus equi was loaded onto the CD1B tetramers. Before cryopreservation, the sorted PBMC lost their CD14-expressing monocytes. Chain pairing is unknown; alpha and beta were sequenced separately. TCRdb's table, derived via immunoSEQ multiplex PCR, lists solely in-frame clones and lacks some. Counted here are 85,000 to 100,000 clones, around 90% occurring once; the ten biggest clones make up less than 2.5%. This CDR3 comprises 16 residues. Germline V gene lookup returns CDR1 SGDLS and CDR2 YYNGEE. V dropped 3 bases and J dropped 4; count of bases not matched to a gene: 8.

This TCR derives from an adult woman with latent tuberculosis. The material sequenced was CD1b-GMM tetramer-negative cells sorted from PBMCs. The chain employs TRBV9 and TRBJ1-2, with TRBD1 identical over 11 bases. The CDR3: CASSAEGTGGTYGYTF. As DNA, the CDR3 is TGTGCCAGCAGCGCGGAGGGGACAGGGGGTACCTATGGCTACACCTTC.